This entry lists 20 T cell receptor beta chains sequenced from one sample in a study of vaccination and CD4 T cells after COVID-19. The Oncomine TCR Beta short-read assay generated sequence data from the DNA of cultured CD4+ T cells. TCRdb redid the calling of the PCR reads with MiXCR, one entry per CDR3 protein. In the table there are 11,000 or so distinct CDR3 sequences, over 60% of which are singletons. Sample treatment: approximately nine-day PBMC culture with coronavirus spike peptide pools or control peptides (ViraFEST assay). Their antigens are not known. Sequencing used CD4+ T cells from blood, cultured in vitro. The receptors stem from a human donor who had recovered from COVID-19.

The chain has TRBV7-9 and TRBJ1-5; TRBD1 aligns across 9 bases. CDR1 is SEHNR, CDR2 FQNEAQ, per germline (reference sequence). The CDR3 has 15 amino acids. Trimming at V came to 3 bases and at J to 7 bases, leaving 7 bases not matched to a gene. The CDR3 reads CASSFGTGSDQPQHF. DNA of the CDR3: TGTGCCAGCAGCTTTGGGACAGGGAGCGACCAGCCCCAGCATTTT.

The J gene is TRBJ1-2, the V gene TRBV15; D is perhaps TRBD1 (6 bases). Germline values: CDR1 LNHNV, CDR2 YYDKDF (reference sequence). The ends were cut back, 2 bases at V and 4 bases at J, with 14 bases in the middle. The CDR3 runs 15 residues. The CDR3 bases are TGTGCCACCAGCAGAAGGGGGATTAGTGGCTATGGCTACACCTTC. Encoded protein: CATSRRGISGYGYTF.

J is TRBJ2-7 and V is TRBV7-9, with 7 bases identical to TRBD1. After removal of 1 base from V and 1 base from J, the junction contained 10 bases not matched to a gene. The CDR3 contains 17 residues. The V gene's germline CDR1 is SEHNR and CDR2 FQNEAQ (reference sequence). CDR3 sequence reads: CASSLGNRGGFSYEQYF. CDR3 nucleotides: TGTGCCAGCAGCTTAGGCAACAGGGGCGGATTTTCCTACGAGCAGTACTTC.

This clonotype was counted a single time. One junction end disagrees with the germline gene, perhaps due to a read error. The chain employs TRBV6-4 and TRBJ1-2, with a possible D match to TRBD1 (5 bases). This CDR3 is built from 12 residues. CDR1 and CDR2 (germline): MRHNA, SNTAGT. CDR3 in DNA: TGTGCCAGTAGTGACAGACGCTATGGCTACACCTTC. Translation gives CASSDRRYGYTF.

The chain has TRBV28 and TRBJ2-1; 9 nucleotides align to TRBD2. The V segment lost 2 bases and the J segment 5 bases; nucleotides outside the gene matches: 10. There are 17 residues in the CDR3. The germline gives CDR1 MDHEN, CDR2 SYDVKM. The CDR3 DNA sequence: TGTGCCAGCAGTTTAATCACCGGACTAGCGAAAAACAATGAGCAGTTCTTC. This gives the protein CASSLITGLAKNNEQFF.

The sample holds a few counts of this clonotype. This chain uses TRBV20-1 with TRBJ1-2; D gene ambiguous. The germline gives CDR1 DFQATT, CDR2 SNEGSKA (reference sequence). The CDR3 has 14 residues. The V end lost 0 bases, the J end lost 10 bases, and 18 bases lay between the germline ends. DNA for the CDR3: TGCAGTGCTAGAGATCTGGGGTCAGTTGGTGACTACACCTTC. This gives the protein CSARDLGSVGDYTF.

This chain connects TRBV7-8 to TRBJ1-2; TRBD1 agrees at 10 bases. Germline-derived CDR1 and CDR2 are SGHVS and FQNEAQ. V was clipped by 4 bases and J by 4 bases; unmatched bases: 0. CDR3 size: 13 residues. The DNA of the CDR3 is TGTGCCAGCAGCTGGGACAGGGGCTATGGCTACACCTTC. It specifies CASSWDRGYGYTF.

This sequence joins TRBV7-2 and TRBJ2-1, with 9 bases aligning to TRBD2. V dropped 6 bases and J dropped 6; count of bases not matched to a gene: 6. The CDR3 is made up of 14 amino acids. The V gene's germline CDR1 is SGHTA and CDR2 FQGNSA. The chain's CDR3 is CASSSGLASNEQFF. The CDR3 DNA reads TGTGCCAGCAGTTCGGGACTAGCTTCCAATGAGCAGTTCTTC.

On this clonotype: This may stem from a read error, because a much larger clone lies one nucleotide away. The CDR3 loop is CANSSPRDGGSGELFF. CDR3 DNA: TGTGCCAACAGTTCACCAAGGGACGGTGGCTCCGGGGAGCTGTTTTTT. This chain joins TRBV6-5 and TRBJ2-2, with D perhaps given as TRBD1 or TRBD2 (5 bases each). Germline V CDR1 and CDR2: MNHEY, SVGAGI. The CDR3 runs to 16 residues.

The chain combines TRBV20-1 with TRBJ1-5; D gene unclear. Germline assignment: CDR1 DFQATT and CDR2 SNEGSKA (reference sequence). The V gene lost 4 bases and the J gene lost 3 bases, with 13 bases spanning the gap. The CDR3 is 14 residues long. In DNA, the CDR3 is TGCAGTGCTATACGTGGGAATGACAATCAGCCCCAGCATTTT. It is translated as CSAIRGNDNQPQHF.

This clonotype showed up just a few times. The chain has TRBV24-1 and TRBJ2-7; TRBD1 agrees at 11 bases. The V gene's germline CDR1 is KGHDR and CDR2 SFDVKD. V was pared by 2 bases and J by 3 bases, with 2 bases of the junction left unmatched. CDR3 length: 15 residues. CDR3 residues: CATSDSGTGGYEQYF. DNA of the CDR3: TGTGCCACCAGTGATTCCGGGACAGGGGGCTACGAGCAGTACTTC.

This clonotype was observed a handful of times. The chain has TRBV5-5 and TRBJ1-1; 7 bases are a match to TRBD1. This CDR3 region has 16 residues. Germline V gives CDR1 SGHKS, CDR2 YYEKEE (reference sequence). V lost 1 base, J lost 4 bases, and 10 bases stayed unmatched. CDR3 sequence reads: CASSLSLGSGGTEAFF. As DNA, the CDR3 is TGTGCCAGCAGCTTGAGTCTAGGCTCAGGGGGCACTGAAGCTTTCTTT. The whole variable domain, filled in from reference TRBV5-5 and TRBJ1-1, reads DAGVTQSPTHLIKTRGQQVTLRCSPISGHKSVSWYQQVLGQGPQFIFQYYEKEERGRGNFPDRFSARQFPNYSSELNVNALLLGDSALYLCASSLSLGSGGTEAFFGQGTRLTVV.

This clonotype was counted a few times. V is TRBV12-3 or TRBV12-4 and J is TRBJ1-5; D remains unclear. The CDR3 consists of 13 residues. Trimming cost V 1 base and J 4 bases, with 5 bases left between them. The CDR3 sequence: CASSLGQNQPQHF. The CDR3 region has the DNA TGTGCCAGCAGTTTAGGGCAGAATCAGCCCCAGCATTTT.

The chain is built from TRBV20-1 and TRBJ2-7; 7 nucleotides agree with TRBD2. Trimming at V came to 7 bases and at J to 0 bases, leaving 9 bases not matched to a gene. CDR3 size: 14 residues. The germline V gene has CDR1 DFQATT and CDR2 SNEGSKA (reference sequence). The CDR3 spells CSVEGLLSSYEQYF. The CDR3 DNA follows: TGCAGTGTCGAGGGACTACTGAGCTCCTACGAGCAGTACTTC.

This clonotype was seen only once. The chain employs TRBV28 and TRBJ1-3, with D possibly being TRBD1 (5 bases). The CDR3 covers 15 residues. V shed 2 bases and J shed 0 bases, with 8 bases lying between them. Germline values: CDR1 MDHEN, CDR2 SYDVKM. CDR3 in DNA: TGTGCCAGCAGTTTAGACAGCGTCTCTGGAAACACCATATATTTT. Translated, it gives CASSLDSVSGNTIYF. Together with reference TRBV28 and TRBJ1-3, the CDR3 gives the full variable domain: DVKVTQSSRYLVKRTGEKVFLECVQDMDHENMFWYRQDPGLGLRLIYFSYDVKMKEKGDIPEGYSVSREKKERFSLILESASTNQTSMYLCASSLDSVSGNTIYFGEGSWLTVV.

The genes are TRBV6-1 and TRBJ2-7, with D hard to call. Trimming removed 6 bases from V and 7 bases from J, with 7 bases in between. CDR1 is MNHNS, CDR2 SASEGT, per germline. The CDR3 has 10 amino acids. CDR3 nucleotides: TGTGCCAGCAGGTTACAAGAGCAGTACTTC. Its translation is CASRLQEQYF.

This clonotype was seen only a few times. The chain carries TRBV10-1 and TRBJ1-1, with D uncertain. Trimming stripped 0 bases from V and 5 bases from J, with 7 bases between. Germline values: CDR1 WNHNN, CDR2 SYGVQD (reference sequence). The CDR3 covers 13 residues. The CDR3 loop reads CASSESGGTEAFF. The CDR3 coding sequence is TGCGCCAGCAGTGAGTCGGGCGGAACTGAAGCTTTCTTT.

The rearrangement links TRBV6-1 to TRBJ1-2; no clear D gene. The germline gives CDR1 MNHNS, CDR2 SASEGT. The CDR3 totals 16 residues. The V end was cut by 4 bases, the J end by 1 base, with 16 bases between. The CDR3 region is CASSVLRKNSNYGYTF. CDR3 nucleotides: TGTGCCAGCAGTGTCCTAAGGAAGAATAGTAACTATGGCTACACCTTC.

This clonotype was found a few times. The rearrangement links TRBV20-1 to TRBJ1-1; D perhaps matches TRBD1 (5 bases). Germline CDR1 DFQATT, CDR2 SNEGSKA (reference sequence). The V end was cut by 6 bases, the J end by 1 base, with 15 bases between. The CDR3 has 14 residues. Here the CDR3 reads CSALRGRRNTEAFF. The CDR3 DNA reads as TGCAGTGCGTTGAGGGGACGGAGGAACACTGAAGCTTTCTTT.

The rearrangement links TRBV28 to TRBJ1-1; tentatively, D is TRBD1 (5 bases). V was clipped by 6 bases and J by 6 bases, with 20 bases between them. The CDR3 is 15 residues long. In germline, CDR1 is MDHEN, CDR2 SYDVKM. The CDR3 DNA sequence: TGTGCCAGCAGGAAGCTCGGAGCGGGGCGGGCTGAAGCTTTCTTT. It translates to CASRKLGAGRAEAFF.